This T cell receptor (beta chain) was captured by sequencing in a study of T cell responses to AZD1222 COVID-19 vaccine. Clones were sequenced by immunoSEQ multiplex PCR, and TCRdb holds only the in-frame ones, with some missing. The table lists roughly 95,000 clones, 70% to 90% of them singletons. This sequence originates from an adult in good health. The material sequenced was peripheral blood, taken on day 0 of AZD1222 vaccination.

The CDR3 here is CAWSFGQGVYEQYF. In DNA form, the CDR3 reads TGTGCCTGGAGTTTTGGACAGGGGGTCTACGAGCAGTACTTC. The chain is built from TRBV30 and TRBJ2-7; 10 bases map to TRBD1. Losses at the gene ends were 2 bases for V and 3 bases for J; bases not matched to a gene: 4. CDR1 GTSNPN and CDR2 SVGIG come from the germline V gene (reference sequence). The CDR3 contains 14 residues.